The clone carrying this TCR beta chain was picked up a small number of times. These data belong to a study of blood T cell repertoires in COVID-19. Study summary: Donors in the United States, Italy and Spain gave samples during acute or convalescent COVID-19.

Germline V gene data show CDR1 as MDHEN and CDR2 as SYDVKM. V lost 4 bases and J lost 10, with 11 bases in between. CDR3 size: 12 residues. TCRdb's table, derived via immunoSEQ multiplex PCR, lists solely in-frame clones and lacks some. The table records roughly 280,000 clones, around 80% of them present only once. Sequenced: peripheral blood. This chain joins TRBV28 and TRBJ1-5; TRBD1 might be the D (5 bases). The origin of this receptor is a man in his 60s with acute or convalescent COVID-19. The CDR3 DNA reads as TGTGCCAGCAGTTCCAGACAGTTACCCCAGCATTTT. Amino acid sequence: CASSSRQLPQHF.